The 5 T cell receptor beta chains below come from one sample, sequenced in a study of blood T cell repertoires in COVID-19. Method: immunoSEQ multiplex PCR; TCRdb's copy keeps in-frame clones and lacks some. The sample carries around 270,000 clones, approximately 89% recorded once. Sequencing input: peripheral blood. All receptors derive from a man aged 35 to 55 who had recovered from COVID-19.

The V gene is TRBV5-1, the J gene TRBJ2-3; D gene uncertain. V was trimmed by 4 bases and J by 4 bases, leaving 10 bases between them. From germline, CDR1 is SGHRS and CDR2 YFSETQ. The CDR3 contains 13 residues. The CDR3 nucleotides are TGCGCCAGCAGCCACCAGAACGCAGATACGCAGTATTTT. Encoded protein: CASSHQNADTQYF.

The chain combines TRBV19 with TRBJ1-2; D perhaps matches TRBD1 (5 bases). CDR3 length: 13 residues. The ends were cut back, 5 bases at V and 4 bases at J, with 11 bases in the middle. Germline values: CDR1 LNHDA, CDR2 SQIVND (reference sequence). The CDR3 DNA sequence: TGTGCCAGTAGTGGCAGGGCTCCCTATGGCTACACCTTC. Translating it yields CASSGRAPYGYTF. The full variable domain, with the rest looked up from reference TRBV19 and TRBJ1-2, is DGGITQSPKYLFRKEGQNVTLSCEQNLNHDAMYWYRQDPGQGLRLIYYSQIVNDFQKGDIAEGYSVSREKKESFPLTVTSAQKNPTAFYLCASSGRAPYGYTFGSGTRLTVV.

The genes are TRBV18 and TRBJ2-4; D is perhaps TRBD1 (7 bases). The CDR3 has 16 residues. Germline V gene lookup returns CDR1 KGHSH and CDR2 LQKENI. The V end was cut by 3 bases, the J end by 0 bases, with 12 bases between. The CDR3 loop reads CASSPRDSIAKNIQYF. Here the CDR3 DNA reads TGTGCCAGCTCACCGCGGGACAGCATAGCCAAAAACATTCAGTACTTC.

Note on this clone: Within the sample, other DNA sequences also encode this same CDR3. The J gene is TRBJ2-7, the V gene TRBV19; D perhaps matches TRBD2 (6 bases). The CDR3 length is 13 residues. V was clipped by 1 base and J by 3 bases, with 7 bases between them. CDR1 LNHDA and CDR2 SQIVND come from the germline V gene (reference sequence). CDR3 sequence (DNA): TGTGCCAGTAGTATAGGGAGGGTCTACGAGCAGTACTTC. As protein: CASSIGRVYEQYF. The entire variable domain, with the rest obtained from reference TRBV19 and TRBJ2-7, is as follows: DGGITQSPKYLFRKEGQNVTLSCEQNLNHDAMYWYRQDPGQGLRLIYYSQIVNDFQKGDIAEGYSVSREKKESFPLTVTSAQKNPTAFYLCASSIGRVYEQYFGPGTRLTVT.

This rearrangement joins TRBV6-4 to TRBJ2-2; 7 nucleotides line up with TRBD2. With V trimmed by 0 bases and J by 6 bases, 1 base remained unmatched. Germline assignment: CDR1 MRHNA and CDR2 SNTAGT. The CDR3 sequence is 14 residues long. Here the CDR3 reads CASSDSREAGELFF. CDR3 DNA: TGTGCCAGCAGTGACTCCCGGGAGGCCGGGGAGCTGTTTTTT.